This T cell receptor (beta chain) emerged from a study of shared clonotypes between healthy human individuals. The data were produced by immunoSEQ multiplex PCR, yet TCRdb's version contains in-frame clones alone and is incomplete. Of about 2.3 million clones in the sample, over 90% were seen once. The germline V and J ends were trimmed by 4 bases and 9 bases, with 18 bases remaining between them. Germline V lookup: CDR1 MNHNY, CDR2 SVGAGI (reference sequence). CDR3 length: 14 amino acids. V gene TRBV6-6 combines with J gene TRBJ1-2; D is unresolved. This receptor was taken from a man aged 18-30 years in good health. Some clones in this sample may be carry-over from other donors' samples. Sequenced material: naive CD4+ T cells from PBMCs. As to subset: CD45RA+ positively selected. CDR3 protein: CASSSPLSRMSYTF. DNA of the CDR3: TGTGCCAGCAGTTCCCCTCTTTCCCGGATGAGCTACACCTTC.